This TCR beta chain was recovered during a study of blood T cell repertoires in COVID-19. On the study more broadly: Spain, Italy and the United States supplied samples that represented acute and convalescent COVID-19. From T cells, B-cell-depleted T cells, or PBMCs came the material, which was cDNA or gDNA.

Under the authors' procedure: Amplification of reference gene primers was used by the study to estimate nucleated cell counts. Method: immunoSEQ multiplex PCR; TCRdb's copy keeps in-frame clones and lacks some. For V, J and clone size, that table is used; D and trimming come from the DNA. This sample has over 300,000 clones; 83% occur once, and the top ten carry roughly 1.1%. In this sample, this clone turned up once. The CDR3 totals 15 residues. The V and J ends lost 5 bases and 7 bases, in that order; junction bases with no gene match: 11. CDR1 is MNHEY, CDR2 SVGAGI, per germline. Sequencing input: peripheral blood. The sequence was collected from a woman in her fifties or sixties with acute or convalescent COVID-19. The chain links TRBV6-5 to TRBJ2-1, with 7 bases aligning to TRBD2. The CDR3 coding sequence is TGTGCCAGCAGTAATAGCGGGTCGGGCAGGAATGAGCAGTTCTTC. It encodes CASSNSGSGRNEQFF.